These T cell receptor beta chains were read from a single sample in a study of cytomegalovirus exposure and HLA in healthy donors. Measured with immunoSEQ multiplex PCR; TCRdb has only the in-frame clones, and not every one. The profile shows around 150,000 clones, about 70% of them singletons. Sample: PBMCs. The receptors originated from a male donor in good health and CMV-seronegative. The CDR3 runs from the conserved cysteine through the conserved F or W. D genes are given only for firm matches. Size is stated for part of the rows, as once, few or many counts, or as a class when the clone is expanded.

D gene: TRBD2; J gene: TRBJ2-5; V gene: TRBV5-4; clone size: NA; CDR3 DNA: TGTGCCAGCAGAATACTAGCGGGGCCAGAGACCCAGTACTTC; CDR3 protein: CASRILAGPETQYF
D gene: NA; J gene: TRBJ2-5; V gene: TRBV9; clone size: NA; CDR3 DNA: TGTGCCAGCAGCGTAGGGAGCGGGCCGCGCCTGGGGGAGACCCAGTACTTC; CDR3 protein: CASSVGSGPRLGETQYF
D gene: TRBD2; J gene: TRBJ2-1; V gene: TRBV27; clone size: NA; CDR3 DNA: TGTGCCAGCAGTCTAGCGGGCGTTTCCTACAATGAGCAGTTCTTC; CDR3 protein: CASSLAGVSYNEQFF
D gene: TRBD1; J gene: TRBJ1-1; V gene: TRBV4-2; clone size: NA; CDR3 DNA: TGTGCCAGCAGCCACTCGGGACAGGGAAACACTGAAGCTTTCTTT; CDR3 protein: CASSHSGQGNTEAFF
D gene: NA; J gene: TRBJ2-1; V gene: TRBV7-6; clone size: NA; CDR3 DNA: TGTGCCAGCAGCCGCGCAGTCGGGGTCTACAATGAGCAGTTCTTC; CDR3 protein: CASSRAVGVYNEQFF
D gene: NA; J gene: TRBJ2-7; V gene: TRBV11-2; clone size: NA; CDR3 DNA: TGTGCCAGCAGCTCGTTGGGGGGCGAGCAGTACTTC; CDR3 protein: CASSSLGGEQYF
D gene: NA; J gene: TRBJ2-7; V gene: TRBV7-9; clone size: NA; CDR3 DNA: TGTGCCAGCAGCCTCTACTACGAGCAGTACTTC; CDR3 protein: CASSLYYEQYF
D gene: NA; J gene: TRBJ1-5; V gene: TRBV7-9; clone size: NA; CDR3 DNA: TGTTCCAGCAGCTCGTTCGAGGATCAGCCCCAGCATTTT; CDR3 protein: CSSSSFEDQPQHF
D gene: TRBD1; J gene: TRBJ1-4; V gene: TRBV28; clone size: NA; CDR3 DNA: TGTGCCAGCAGTTTAGTCCCGACAGGGGCTCTTGCAACTAATGAAAAACTGTTTTTT; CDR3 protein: CASSLVPTGALATNEKLFF
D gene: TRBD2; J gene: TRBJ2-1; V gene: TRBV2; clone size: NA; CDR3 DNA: TGTGCCAGCAGGACTAGCGGGGGTACTGAGCAGTTCTTC; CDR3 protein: CASRTSGGTEQFF
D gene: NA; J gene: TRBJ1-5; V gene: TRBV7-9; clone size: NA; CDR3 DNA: TGTGCCAGCAGCCCCTCGGGGGGCAATCAGCCCCAGCATTTT; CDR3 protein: CASSPSGGNQPQHF
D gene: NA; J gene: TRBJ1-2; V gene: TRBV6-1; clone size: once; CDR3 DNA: TGTGCCAGCAGTGGTCAAGGGAGGGTCGCAAGCGGCTACACCTTC; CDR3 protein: CASSGQGRVASGYTF
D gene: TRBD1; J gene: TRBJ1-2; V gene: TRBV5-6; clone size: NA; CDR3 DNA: TGTGCCAGCAGCTTGGGGCAGGGGGGCAGAGGGGGCTACACCTTC; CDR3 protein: CASSLGQGGRGGYTF
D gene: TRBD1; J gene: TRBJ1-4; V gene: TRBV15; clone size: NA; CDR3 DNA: TGTGCCACCAGCAGGGCTTTGACAGGGGGCCGGGAAAAACTGTTTTTT; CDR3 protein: CATSRALTGGREKLFF
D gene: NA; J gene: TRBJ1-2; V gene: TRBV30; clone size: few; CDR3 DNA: TGTGCCTGGAATCCGGGATTAGGGAACTATGGCTACACCTTC; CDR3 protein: CAWNPGLGNYGYTF
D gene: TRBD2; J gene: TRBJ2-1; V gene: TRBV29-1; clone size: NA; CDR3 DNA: TGCAGCGTTGACAGGGGGACTAGCGGTCGTGGTGAGCAGTTCTTC; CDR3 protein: CSVDRGTSGRGEQFF
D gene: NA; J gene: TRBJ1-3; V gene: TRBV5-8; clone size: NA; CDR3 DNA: TGTGCCAGCAGCTTGGGGACACTCTCTGGAAACACCATATATTTT; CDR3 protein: CASSLGTLSGNTIYF
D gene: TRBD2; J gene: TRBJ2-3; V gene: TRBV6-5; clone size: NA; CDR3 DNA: TGTGCCAGCAGTTTGGCTAGCGGGAGTACAGATACGCAGTATTTT; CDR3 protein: CASSLASGSTDTQYF
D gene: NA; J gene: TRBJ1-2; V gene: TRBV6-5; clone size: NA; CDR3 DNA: TGTGCCAGCAGCGCTGACAGGACCTATGGCTACACCTTC; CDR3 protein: CASSADRTYGYTF
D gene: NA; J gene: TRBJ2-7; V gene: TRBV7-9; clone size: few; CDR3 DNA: TGTGCCTCCTTGAGCCGGGGGAGCGAGCAGTACTTC; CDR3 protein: CASLSRGSEQYF
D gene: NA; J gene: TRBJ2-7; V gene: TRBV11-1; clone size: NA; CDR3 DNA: TGTGCCAGCAGCTTAGTGACCCCAGGCGAGCAGTACTTC; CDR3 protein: CASSLVTPGEQYF
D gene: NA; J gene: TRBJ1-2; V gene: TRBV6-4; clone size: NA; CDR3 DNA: TGTGCCAGCAGTCCCGAGGGGGACTATGGCTACACCTTC; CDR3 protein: CASSPEGDYGYTF
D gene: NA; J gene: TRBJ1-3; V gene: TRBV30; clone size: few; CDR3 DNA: TGTGCCTGGAGTGCAGGCCTCTCTGGAAACACCATATATTTT; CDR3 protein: CAWSAGLSGNTIYF
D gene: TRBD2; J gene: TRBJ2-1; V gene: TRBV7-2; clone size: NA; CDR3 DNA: TGTGCCAGCAGCCCAGCCGCTAGCGGATACAATGAGCAGTTCTTC; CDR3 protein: CASSPAASGYNEQFF
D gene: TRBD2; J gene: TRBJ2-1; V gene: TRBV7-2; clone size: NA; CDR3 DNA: TGTGCCAGCAGCTCGACGACTAGCGGGGGGGGTGAGCAGTTCTTC; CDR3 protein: CASSSTTSGGGEQFF
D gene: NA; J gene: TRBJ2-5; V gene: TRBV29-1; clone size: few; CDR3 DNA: TGCAGCCCCCTCTTACAAGAGACCCAGTACTTC; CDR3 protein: CSPLLQETQYF
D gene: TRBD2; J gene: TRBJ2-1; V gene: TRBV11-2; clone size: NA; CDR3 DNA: TGTGCCAGCAGCTTATGGCGGGGGGCAAATGAGCAGTTCTTC; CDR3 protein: CASSLWRGANEQFF
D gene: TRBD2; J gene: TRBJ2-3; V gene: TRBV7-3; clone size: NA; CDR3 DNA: TGTGCCAGCAGCCCCACACTAGCGGGAGAAGATACGCAGTATTTT; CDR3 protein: CASSPTLAGEDTQYF
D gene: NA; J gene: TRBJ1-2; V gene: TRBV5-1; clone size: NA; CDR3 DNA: TGCGCCAGCAGCTCGGACAGTCGAAATGGCTACACCTTC; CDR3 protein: CASSSDSRNGYTF
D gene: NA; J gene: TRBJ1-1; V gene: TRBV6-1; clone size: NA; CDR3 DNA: TGTGCCAGCAGTGCATTTTCAGGAGCTTTCTTT; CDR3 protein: CASSAFSGAFF
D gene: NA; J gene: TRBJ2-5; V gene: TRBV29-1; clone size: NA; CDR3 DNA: TGCAGCGTTGGGGTAGCTAGAGGAGAGACCCAGTACTTC; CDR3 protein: CSVGVARGETQYF
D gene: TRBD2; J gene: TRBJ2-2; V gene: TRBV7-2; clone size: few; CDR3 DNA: TGTGCCAGCAGCTTAACTAGCGGGAGAGGCGGGGAGCTGTTTTTT; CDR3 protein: CASSLTSGRGGELFF
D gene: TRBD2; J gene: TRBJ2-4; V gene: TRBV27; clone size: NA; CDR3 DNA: TGTGCCAGCAGTTCCTTGCCCGGGACTAGCGGGGGCCTAGCCAAAAACATTCAGTACTTC; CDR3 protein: CASSSLPGTSGGLAKNIQYF
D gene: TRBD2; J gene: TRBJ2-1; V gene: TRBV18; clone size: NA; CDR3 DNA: TGTGCCAGCTCACCACCTTCCGGGACTAGCGGGGGGGCCGTGCAGTTCTTC; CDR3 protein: CASSPPSGTSGGAVQFF
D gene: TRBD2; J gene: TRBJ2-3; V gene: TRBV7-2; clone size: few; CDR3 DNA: TGTGCCAGCAGCCCTAGCGGGAGGGCCCCAGATACGCAGTATTTT; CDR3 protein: CASSPSGRAPDTQYF
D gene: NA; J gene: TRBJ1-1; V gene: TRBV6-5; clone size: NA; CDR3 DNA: TGTGCCAGCACCAACGGGGGGGAAGCTTTCTTT; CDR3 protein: CASTNGGEAFF
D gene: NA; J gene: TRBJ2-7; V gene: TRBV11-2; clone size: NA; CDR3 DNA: TGTGCCAGCAGCTTAGGGGCAGGGGAGTCAGACGAGCAGTACTTC; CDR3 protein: CASSLGAGESDEQYF
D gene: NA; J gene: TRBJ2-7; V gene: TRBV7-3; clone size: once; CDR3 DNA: TGTACCAGCAGCTTCCAGTACGCGCAGTACTTC; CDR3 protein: CTSSFQYAQYF
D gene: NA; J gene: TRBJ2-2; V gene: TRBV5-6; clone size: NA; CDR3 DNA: TGTGCCAGCAGCTTGGGGCAGGAAAACACCGGGGAGCTGTTTTTT; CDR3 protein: CASSLGQENTGELFF
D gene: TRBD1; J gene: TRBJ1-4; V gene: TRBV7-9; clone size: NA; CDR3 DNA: TGTGCCAGCAGCTGGACAGGGGTAATCGAAAAACTGTTTTTT; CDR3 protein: CASSWTGVIEKLFF
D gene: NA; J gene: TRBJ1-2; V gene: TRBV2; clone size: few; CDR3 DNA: TGTGCCAGCAGTGGGGAGGGGCATCTAGGGGGCTACACCTTC; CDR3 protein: CASSGEGHLGGYTF
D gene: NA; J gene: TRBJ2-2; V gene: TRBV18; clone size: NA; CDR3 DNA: TGTGCCAGCTCACGTACCGAGGGATACACCGGGGAGCTGTTTTTT; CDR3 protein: CASSRTEGYTGELFF
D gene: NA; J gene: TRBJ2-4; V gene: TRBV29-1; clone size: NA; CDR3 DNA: TGCAGCGTTGAATTGGGGGGAGCCAAAAACATTCAGTACTTC; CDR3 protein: CSVELGGAKNIQYF
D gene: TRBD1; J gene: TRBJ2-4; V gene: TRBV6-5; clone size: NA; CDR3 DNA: TGTGCCAGCAGTGCGGACAGGGCGGGGTACATTCAGTACTTC; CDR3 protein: CASSADRAGYIQYF
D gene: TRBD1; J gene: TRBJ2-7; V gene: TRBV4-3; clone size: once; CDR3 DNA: TGCGCCAGCAGCCAGGACTTGGGACAGGGCTACGAGCAGTACTTC; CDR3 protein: CASSQDLGQGYEQYF
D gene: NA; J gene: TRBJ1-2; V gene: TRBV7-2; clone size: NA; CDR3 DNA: TGTGCCAGCAGCTTAGGGATTCCTCAGGGGAACTATGGCTACACCTTC; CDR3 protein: CASSLGIPQGNYGYTF